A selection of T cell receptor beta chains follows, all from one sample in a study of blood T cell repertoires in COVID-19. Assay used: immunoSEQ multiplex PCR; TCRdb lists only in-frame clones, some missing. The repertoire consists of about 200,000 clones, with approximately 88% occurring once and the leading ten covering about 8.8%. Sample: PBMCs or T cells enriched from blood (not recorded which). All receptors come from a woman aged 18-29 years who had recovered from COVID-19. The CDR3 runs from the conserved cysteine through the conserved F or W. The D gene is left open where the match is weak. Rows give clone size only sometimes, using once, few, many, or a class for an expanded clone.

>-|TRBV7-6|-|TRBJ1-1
CASSLGAGNTEAFF
TGTGCCAGCAGCTTAGGGGCAGGGAACACTGAAGCTTTCTTT
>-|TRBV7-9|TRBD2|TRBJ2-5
CASHTSGGPQETQYF
TGTGCCAGCCATACTAGCGGGGGGCCCCAAGAGACCCAGTACTTC
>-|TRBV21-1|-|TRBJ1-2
CASSKLVRSNYGYTF
TGTGCCAGCAGCAAACTGGTAAGGAGTAACTATGGCTACACCTTC
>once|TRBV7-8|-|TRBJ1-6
CASSEGLPTNSNSPLHF
TGTGCCAGCAGCGAGGGACTCCCCACGAACTCAAATTCACCCCTCCACTTT
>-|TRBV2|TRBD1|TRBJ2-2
CASSELAGGTGELFF
TGTGCCAGCAGTGAGCTGGCAGGGGGCACCGGGGAGCTGTTTTTT
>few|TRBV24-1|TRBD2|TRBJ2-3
CATSEPGGETDTQYF
TGTGCCACCAGTGAACCGGGGGGTGAGACAGATACGCAGTATTTT
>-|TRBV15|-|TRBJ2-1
CATSRDSGGEQFF
TGTGCCACCAGCAGAGACTCGGGGGGCGAGCAGTTCTTC
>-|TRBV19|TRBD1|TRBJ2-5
CASRSPAGTENQETQYF
TGTGCCAGTAGAAGTCCCGCCGGGACAGAAAATCAAGAGACCCAGTACTTC
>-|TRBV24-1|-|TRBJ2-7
CATSAGDGMDSEQYF
TGTGCCACCAGTGCCGGGGACGGTATGGACAGCGAGCAGTACTTC
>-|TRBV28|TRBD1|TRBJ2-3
CASSRRTGGTDTQYF
TGTGCCAGCAGCCGCCGGACAGGGGGCACAGATACGCAGTATTTT
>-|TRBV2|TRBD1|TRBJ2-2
CASSVQGWELFF
TGTGCCAGCAGCGTACAGGGGTGGGAGCTGTTTTTT
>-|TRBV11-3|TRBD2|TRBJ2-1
CASSRIAGGTSYNEQFF
TGTGCCAGCAGCCGAATAGCGGGGGGGACCTCCTACAATGAGCAGTTCTTC
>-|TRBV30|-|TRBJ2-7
CAWSPGLSHMSYEQYF
TGTGCCTGGAGTCCCGGACTATCCCATATGTCCTACGAGCAGTACTTC
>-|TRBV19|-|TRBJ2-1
CASSIFGAASYNEQFF
TGTGCCAGTAGCATCTTTGGAGCAGCTTCCTACAATGAGCAGTTCTTC
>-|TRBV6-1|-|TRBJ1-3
CASSESGLSGNTIYF
TGTGCCAGCAGTGAGTCAGGTTTATCTGGAAACACCATATATTTT
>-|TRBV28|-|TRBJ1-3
CASRGTGNTIYF
TGTGCCAGCAGGGGGACAGGAAACACCATATATTTT
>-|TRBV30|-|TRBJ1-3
CAWTLDSSGNTIYF
TGTGCCTGGACCCTGGACAGCTCTGGAAACACCATATATTTT
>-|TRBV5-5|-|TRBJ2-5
CASSLDRQETQYF
TGTGCCAGCAGCTTGGACAGGCAAGAGACCCAGTACTTC
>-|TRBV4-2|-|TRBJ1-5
CASSTLDRFDQPQHF
TGTGCCAGCAGCACTCTTGACAGGTTTGATCAGCCCCAGCATTTT
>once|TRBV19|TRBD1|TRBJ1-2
CATRQGINYGYTF
TGTGCCACCCGACAGGGAATTAACTATGGCTACACCTTC
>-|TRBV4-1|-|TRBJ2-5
CASSPPTGTLQETQYF
TGCGCCAGCAGCCCTCCGACAGGTACCCTCCAAGAGACCCAGTACTTC
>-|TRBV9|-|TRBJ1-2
CASSVSGSYGYTF
TGTGCCAGCAGCGTATCGGGGAGCTATGGCTACACCTTC
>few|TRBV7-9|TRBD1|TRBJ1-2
CASSSSSGGAGGYTF
TGTGCCAGCAGCTCCTCATCAGGGGGCGCGGGAGGCTACACCTTC
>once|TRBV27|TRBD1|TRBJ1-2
CASSHDRGNGYTF
TGTGCCAGCAGTCACGACAGGGGAAATGGCTACACCTTC
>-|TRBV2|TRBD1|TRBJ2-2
CASTPGQRYTGELFF
TGTGCCAGCACCCCGGGACAGCGATACACCGGGGAGCTGTTTTTT
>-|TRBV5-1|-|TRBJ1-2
CASSLGDSYGYTF
TGCGCCAGCAGCTTGGGAGACAGCTATGGCTACACCTTC
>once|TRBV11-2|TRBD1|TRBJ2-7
CASSSFPGQAIHEQYF
TGTGCCAGCAGCTCTTTTCCGGGACAGGCCATCCACGAGCAGTACTTC
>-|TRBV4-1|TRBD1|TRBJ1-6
CASSPGQTSPLHF
TGCGCCAGCAGCCCGGGACAGACTTCACCCCTCCACTTT
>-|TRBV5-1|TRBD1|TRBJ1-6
CASSLAVVGTDNSPLHF
TGCGCCAGCAGCTTGGCAGTAGTAGGGACAGACAATTCACCCCTCCACTTT
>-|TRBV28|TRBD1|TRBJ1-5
CASSPRDSFNQPQHF
TGTGCCAGCAGCCCCCGGGACAGTTTCAATCAGCCCCAGCATTTT
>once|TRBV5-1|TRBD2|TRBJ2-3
CASSLSLAGGLASTDTQYF
TGCGCCAGCAGCTTATCACTAGCGGGGGGGCTTGCTAGCACAGATACGCAGTATTTT
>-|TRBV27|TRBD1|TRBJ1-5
CASSSKGQQHF
TGTGCCAGCAGTTCGAAGGGACAGCAGCATTTT
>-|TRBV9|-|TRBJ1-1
CASSVAGEVTRGTEAFF
TGTGCCAGCAGCGTAGCCGGCGAGGTCACCCGAGGCACTGAAGCTTTCTTT
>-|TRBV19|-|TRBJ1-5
CASSMRDQPQHF
TGTGCCAGTTCTATGAGGGATCAGCCCCAGCATTTT
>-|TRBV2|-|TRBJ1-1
CASTLGLGDTEAFF
TGTGCCAGCACCCTCGGACTAGGGGACACTGAAGCTTTCTTT
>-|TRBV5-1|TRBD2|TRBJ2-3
CASSSIAGARTDTQYF
TGCGCCAGCAGCTCCATAGCGGGGGCGCGCACAGATACGCAGTATTTT
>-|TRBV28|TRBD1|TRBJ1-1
CASRPGQGRTAEAFF
TGTGCCAGCAGGCCTGGACAGGGGAGGACGGCTGAAGCTTTCTTT
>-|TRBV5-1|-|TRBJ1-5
CASSLEGDSNQPQHF
TGCGCCAGCAGCTTGGAAGGAGATAGCAATCAGCCCCAGCATTTT
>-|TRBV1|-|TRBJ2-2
CTSSHKRPGATGELFF
TGCACCAGCAGCCACAAAAGGCCTGGGGCCACCGGGGAGCTGTTTTTT
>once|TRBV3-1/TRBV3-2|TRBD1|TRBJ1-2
CASSQTGELGYTF
TGTGCCAGCAGCCAGACAGGGGAGCTTGGCTACACCTTC
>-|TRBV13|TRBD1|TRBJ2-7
CASSEQGYEQYF
TGTGCCAGCAGCGAACAGGGGTACGAGCAGTACTTC
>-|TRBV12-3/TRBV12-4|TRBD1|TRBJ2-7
CASSLGQGGEQYF
TGTGCCAGCAGTCTGGGACAGGGGGGCGAGCAGTACTTC